These T cell receptor beta chains were read from a single sample in a study of human T cells and chemical hapten exposure. TCRdb re-derived calls from the RACE reads in MiXCR, one entry per CDR3 protein. The sample holds more than 75,000 distinct CDR3 sequences, under 10% seen once. Sample: whole blood. The receptors come from a male donor in good health. Some clones in this sample may be carry-over from other donors' samples. Both conserved end residues are part of each CDR3. The D gene is left open where the match is weak. Expanded clones get a size class; other rows say once, few or many, or leave the size out.

V gene	CDR3 length	clone size	D gene	J gene	CDR3 DNA	CDR3 protein
TRBV5-6	16	NA	NA	TRBJ2-5	TGTGCCAGCACTCCAAGGGATACGGGCGGACAAGAGACCCAGTACTTC	CASTPRDTGGQETQYF
TRBV27	15	few	TRBD1	TRBJ2-7	TGTGCCAGCAGAAAGGACAGGGGGGAGAAGTACGAGCAGTACTTC	CASRKDRGEKYEQYF
TRBV6-5	14	many	TRBD1	TRBJ1-5	TGTGCCAGCAGTCCCGGGACAGCTTATCAGCCCCAGCATTTT	CASSPGTAYQPQHF
TRBV12-3/TRBV12-4	14	many	NA	TRBJ2-7	TGTGCCAGCAGTTTTGGGGGCCCACACTACGAGCAGTACTTC	CASSFGGPHYEQYF
TRBV12-3/TRBV12-4	17	many	TRBD1	TRBJ2-7	TGTGCCAGCAGCCTGCCTGGGACAGGGCTCAGCTCCTACGAGCAGTACTTC	CASSLPGTGLSSYEQYF
TRBV20-1	15	many	NA	TRBJ1-5	TGCAGTGCTAGAGGCCTCAGTTATAGCAATCAGCCCCAGCATTTT	CSARGLSYSNQPQHF
TRBV2	17	NA	NA	TRBJ1-2	TGTGCCAGCAGTGTCACCGGGTCAGAGTCGGGGAACTATGGCTACACCTTC	CASSVTGSESGNYGYTF
TRBV6-2/TRBV6-3	15	many	TRBD2	TRBJ2-1	TGTGCCAGCAGATCAAGCGGGGATGTCCGTCGGGAGCAGTTCTTC	CASRSSGDVRREQFF
TRBV11-2	19	many	TRBD2	TRBJ2-7	TGTGCCAGCAGCTCTTCCGGGACTAGCGGGAGGGCCCGGCTCGACGAGCAGTACTTC	CASSSSGTSGRARLDEQYF
TRBV7-9	13	once	TRBD1	TRBJ1-1	TGTGCCATAAGGGGGCTAATGAACACTGAAGCTTTCTTT	CAIRGLMNTEAFF
TRBV6-1	12	NA	TRBD2	TRBJ2-7	TGTGCCGCGACTAGCGGGTCCTACGAGCAGTACTTC	CAATSGSYEQYF
TRBV25-1	14	NA	NA	TRBJ2-5	TGTGCCAGCAGTGAATCCGGGGGCCGAGAGACCCAGTACTTC	CASSESGGRETQYF
TRBV7-9	14	few	TRBD1	TRBJ1-1	TGTGCCAGCAGCTATTGGACAGGCGACACTGAAGCTTTCTTT	CASSYWTGDTEAFF
TRBV4-1	17	few	NA	TRBJ1-4	TGCGCCAGCAGCCAAGTGGGGGCCGGCAGGAAAAATGAAAAACTGTTTTTT	CASSQVGAGRKNEKLFF
TRBV27	15	few	TRBD2	TRBJ2-7	TGTGCCAGCAGTCATGGGGACTACCGGTCCTACGAGCAGTACTTC	CASSHGDYRSYEQYF
TRBV29-1	14	NA	TRBD1	TRBJ2-3	TGCAGCGTCCCAGACAGGGGAGGCACAGATACGCAGTATTTT	CSVPDRGGTDTQYF
TRBV19	13	few	NA	TRBJ2-7	TGTGCCAGTAGTGCTACAGGGAGCTACGAGCAGTACTTC	CASSATGSYEQYF
TRBV7-9	14	many	NA	TRBJ1-2	TGTGCCAGCAGCCCACACGTCCAGGGTTCTGGCTACACCTTC	CASSPHVQGSGYTF
TRBV20-1	15	many	NA	TRBJ2-1	TGCAGTGCTAGAGACCCTAAGGGCGATTACAATGAGCAGTTCTTC	CSARDPKGDYNEQFF
TRBV6-5	14	few	NA	TRBJ2-7	TGTGCCAGCAGTTACTCGAAGAGCTCCTACGAGCAGTACTTC	CASSYSKSSYEQYF
TRBV12-5	14	NA	NA	TRBJ2-3	TGTGCTAGTGTTTTCGGGCGGGTCACAGATACGCAGTATTTT	CASVFGRVTDTQYF
TRBV5-4	16	NA	NA	TRBJ2-3	TGTGCCAGCAGCAGCGCCGGAGAGGGCGGCACAGATACGCAGTATTTT	CASSSAGEGGTDTQYF
TRBV7-2	15	few	TRBD1	TRBJ2-7	TGTGCCAGCAGCTTAGGAGGGGACAGGGTAGACGAGCAGTACTTC	CASSLGGDRVDEQYF
TRBV7-6	16	NA	TRBD2	TRBJ2-1	TGTGCCAGCAGCATTAGAGCGGGAGGGCCCTACAATGAGCAGTTCTTC	CASSIRAGGPYNEQFF
TRBV18	15	NA	NA	TRBJ1-5	TGTGCCAGCTCACTGAACGAGGGCGTCAATCAGCCCCAGCATTTT	CASSLNEGVNQPQHF
TRBV5-1	15	NA	NA	TRBJ2-1	TGCGCCAGCAGTTTCCGGGGCCCTCAGGACAATGAGCAGTTCTTC	CASSFRGPQDNEQFF
TRBV6-5	15	few	NA	TRBJ1-5	TGTGCCAGCAGTTACAATCGGCCAGCAAATCAGCCCCAGCATTTT	CASSYNRPANQPQHF
TRBV12-3/TRBV12-4	14	NA	TRBD1	TRBJ2-7	TGTGCCAGCAGTTCCGGGACAGGCCTCTACGAGCAGTACTTC	CASSSGTGLYEQYF
TRBV30	15	NA	NA	TRBJ2-5	TGTGCCTGGAGTTACCTTGGCTGGATTCAAGAGACCCAGTACTTC	CAWSYLGWIQETQYF
TRBV20-1	14	few	NA	TRBJ2-7	TGCAGTGCTAGAGCCACTCCGGCGCGTCACGAGCAGTACTTC	CSARATPARHEQYF
TRBV27	18	many	TRBD2	TRBJ2-1	TGTGCCAGCAGTCTGGGACTAGCGGGAGGGGGCTCCTACAATGAGCAGTTCTTC	CASSLGLAGGGSYNEQFF
TRBV20-1	14	once	NA	TRBJ1-5	TGCAGTGCTAGACAGGGAAATAGCAATCAGCCCCAGCATTTT	CSARQGNSNQPQHF
TRBV7-9	19	NA	TRBD2	TRBJ2-7	TGTGCCAGCAGCTCCATTCCCGGGACTAGCGGGGCCGACTCCTACGAGCAGTACTTC	CASSSIPGTSGADSYEQYF
TRBV25-1	14	few	TRBD1	TRBJ2-3	TGTGCCAGCAGTGCCCAGGGGGATACAGATACGCAGTATTTT	CASSAQGDTDTQYF
TRBV20-1	11	few	NA	TRBJ1-3	TGCAGTGCTTATAGACCAGAAGCCATATATTTT	CSAYRPEAIYF
TRBV28	15	many	TRBD1	TRBJ2-7	TGTGCCAGCACCACCCTCGGACAGGGTGCCCACGAGCAGTACTTC	CASTTLGQGAHEQYF
TRBV3-1	14	many	NA	TRBJ1-1	TGTGCCAGCAGCCAAGGACGGTTGAACACTGAAGCTTTCTTT	CASSQGRLNTEAFF
TRBV20-1	15	few	NA	TRBJ1-4	TGCAGTGCGGACCGGATTGAAGGATGGAATGAAAAACTGTTTTTT	CSADRIEGWNEKLFF
TRBV2	16	few	TRBD2	TRBJ2-5	TGTGCCAGCTCGGGACTAGCGGGAGGGCCGGAAGAGACCCAGTACTTC	CASSGLAGGPEETQYF
TRBV12-3/TRBV12-4	15	many	TRBD1	TRBJ2-3	TGTGCCAGCAGCAAGGACAGGGGAAACACAGATACGCAGTATTTT	CASSKDRGNTDTQYF
TRBV12-3/TRBV12-4	15	few	NA	TRBJ1-2	TGTGCCAGCAGTCCCAGTGCAAGAGACGCCAATGGCTACACCTTC	CASSPSARDANGYTF
TRBV10-3	17	NA	NA	TRBJ2-3	TGTGCCTCCAACGCGATAGGACGAGGGGGATTAGGTGATACGCAGTATTTT	CASNAIGRGGLGDTQYF
TRBV6-2/TRBV6-3	16	few	NA	TRBJ2-1	TGTGCCAGCAGTTACTCGAAGAGCCATCAGGGCAATGAGCAGTTCTTC	CASSYSKSHQGNEQFF
TRBV3-1	17	NA	NA	TRBJ1-1	TGTGCCAGCAGCCAAGATCCCAGGGCTTTCATGAACACTGAAGCTTTCTTT	CASSQDPRAFMNTEAFF
TRBV7-2	15	few	NA	TRBJ2-5	TGTGCCAGCAGCCCCAAGACAGGCAACCAAGAGACCCAGTACTTC	CASSPKTGNQETQYF
TRBV28	13	NA	NA	TRBJ2-3	TGTGCCAGCCTGACACCTAGCACAGATACGCAGTATTTT	CASLTPSTDTQYF
TRBV20-1	14	few	NA	TRBJ2-7	TGCAGCCCCCGTAAAAGCCCGCCCCCATACGAGCAGTACTTC	CSPRKSPPPYEQYF
TRBV27	14	few	NA	TRBJ1-4	TGTGCCAGCAGTTTATTGCCCAAGGGTGAAAAACTGTTTTTT	CASSLLPKGEKLFF
TRBV29-1	14	few	NA	TRBJ1-3	TGCAGCGTGGGAGGCGGGAGCTCTGGAAACACCATATATTTT	CSVGGGSSGNTIYF